This TCR beta chain was retrieved from a study of human T cells and chemical hapten exposure. The authors' total RNA extraction used unfractionated whole blood. V lost 0 bases and J lost 6; bases outside the gene matches: 4. Looked up from germline, CDR1 is MRHNA and CDR2 is SNTAGT. The CDR3 is 15 residues long. The library labeled individual cDNA molecules by adding unique molecular identifiers to them. Using its own MiXCR run on the reads, TCRdb lists one record per CDR3 protein. The data contain about 120,000 distinct CDR3 sequences, less than 10% of them singletons. Source material: whole blood. The J gene is TRBJ2-2, the V gene TRBV6-4; 7 bases agree with TRBD2. The TCR sequence derives from a human donor in good health. Some clones in this sample may be carry-over from other donors' samples. In DNA form, the CDR3 reads TGTGCCAGCAGTGACTCAAACGGGGGGTCCGGGGAGCTGTTTTTT. Translation gives CASSDSNGGSGELFF.